This paragraph covers one TCR beta chain sequence. This clonotype appeared a few times. The antigen it binds to is not known. It has no much larger one-base neighbor in the sample; base qualities were not kept. The treatment or condition tag for this specimen amounts to: in vitro stimulation with specific CMV peptide epitopes to enrich CMV-specific T cells. The data were taken from a study of T cell repertoires in cytomegalovirus infection (dated by TCRdb to the late 2010s). General notes on the study: Recently identified HLA-C-restricted CMV epitopes, whose presentation resists viral immunomodulation, were targeted by peptide stimulations together with well-studied HLA-B-restricted epitopes. Donor HLA type was relevant to the analysis, because carriage of CMV infection together with the matching HLA type was indicated by public TCR beta signatures. What the work shows at the level of the full study, not this receptor alone: In both this cohort and an independent cohort of under 450 donors, the cumulative frequency of public TCR beta family members distinguished carriers of CMV infection plus the relevant HLA type. The ex vivo response was dominated by HLA-C-restricted CMV-specific TCR beta clonotypes, which also provided the single most frequent clonotype in two of eight donors.

Trimming takes 6 bases from V and 3 bases from J, and the germline ends sit 9 bases apart. The germline V gene specifies MNHEY as CDR1 and SVGAGI as CDR2. Reading from cysteine to phenylalanine, the CDR3 counts 13 amino acids. Only the CDR3 DNA stays, 39 bases, in frame from base 1. Sequenced using an Illumina HiSeq 1500. TCRdb reprocessed the public reads (quality trimming at Q25 with fastp, clone calling with MiXCR) and kept in-frame beta chains. One record per CDR3 amino acid sequence lists the most common genes and DNA. This sample holds about 900,000 distinct CDR3 sequences; around 30% were observed only once. 11% to 15% of the sample belongs to the ten largest clones.

The sequencing used cultured CD8+ T cells from PBMCs, collected from culture after CMV antigen stimulation. In this chain, TRBV6-5 is recombined with TRBJ1-5; tentative D gene TRBD1, with 6 bases matching. The receptor comes from a human donor in good health (CMV status not recorded). Some clones in this sample may be carry-over from other donors' samples. The CDR3 is CASRQGNNQPQHF. In nucleotides, the sequence is TGTGCCAGCAGACAGGGAAACAATCAGCCCCAGCATTTT.